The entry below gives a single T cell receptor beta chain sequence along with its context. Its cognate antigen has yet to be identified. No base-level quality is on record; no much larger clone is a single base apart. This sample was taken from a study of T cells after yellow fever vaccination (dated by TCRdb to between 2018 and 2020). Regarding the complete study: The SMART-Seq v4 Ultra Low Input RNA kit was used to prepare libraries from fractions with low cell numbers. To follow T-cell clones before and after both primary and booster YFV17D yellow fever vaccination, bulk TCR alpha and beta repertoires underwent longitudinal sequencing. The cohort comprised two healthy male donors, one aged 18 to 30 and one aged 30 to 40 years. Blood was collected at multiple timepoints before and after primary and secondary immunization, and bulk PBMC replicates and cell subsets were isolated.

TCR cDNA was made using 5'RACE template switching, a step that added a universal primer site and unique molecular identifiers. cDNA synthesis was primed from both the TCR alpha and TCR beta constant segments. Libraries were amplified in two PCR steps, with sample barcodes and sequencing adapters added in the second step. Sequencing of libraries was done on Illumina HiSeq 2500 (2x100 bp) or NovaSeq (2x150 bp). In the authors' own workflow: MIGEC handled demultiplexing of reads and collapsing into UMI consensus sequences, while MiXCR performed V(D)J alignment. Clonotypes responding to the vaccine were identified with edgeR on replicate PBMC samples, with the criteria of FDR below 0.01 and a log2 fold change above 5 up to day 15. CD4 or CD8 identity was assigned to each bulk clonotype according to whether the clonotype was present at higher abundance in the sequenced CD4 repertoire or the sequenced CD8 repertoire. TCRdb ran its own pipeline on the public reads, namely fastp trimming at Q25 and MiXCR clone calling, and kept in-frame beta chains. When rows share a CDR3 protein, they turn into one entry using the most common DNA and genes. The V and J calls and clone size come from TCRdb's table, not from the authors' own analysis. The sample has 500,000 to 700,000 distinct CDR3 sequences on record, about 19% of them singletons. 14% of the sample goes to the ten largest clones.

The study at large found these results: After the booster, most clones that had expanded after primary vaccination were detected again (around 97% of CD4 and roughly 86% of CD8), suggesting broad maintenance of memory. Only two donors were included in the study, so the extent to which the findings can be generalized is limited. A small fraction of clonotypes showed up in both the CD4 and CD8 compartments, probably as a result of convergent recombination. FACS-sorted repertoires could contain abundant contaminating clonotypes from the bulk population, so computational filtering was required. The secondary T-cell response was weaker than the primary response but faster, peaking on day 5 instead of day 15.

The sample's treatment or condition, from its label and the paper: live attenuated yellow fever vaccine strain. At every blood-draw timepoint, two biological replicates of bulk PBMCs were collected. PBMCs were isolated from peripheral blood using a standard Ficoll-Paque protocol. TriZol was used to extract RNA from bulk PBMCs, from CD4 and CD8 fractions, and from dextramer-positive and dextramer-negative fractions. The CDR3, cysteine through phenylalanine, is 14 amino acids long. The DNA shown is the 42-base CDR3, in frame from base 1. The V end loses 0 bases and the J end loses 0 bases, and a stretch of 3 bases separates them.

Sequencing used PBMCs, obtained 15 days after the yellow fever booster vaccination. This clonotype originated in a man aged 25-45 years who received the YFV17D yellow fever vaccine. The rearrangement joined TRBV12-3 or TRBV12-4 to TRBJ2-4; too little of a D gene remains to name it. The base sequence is TGTGCCAGCAGTTTAGCGGGAGCCAAAAACATTCAGTACTTC. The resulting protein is CASSLAGAKNIQYF.